This T cell receptor beta chain comes out of a study of cytotoxic CD8 clonotypes in ibrutinib-treated CLL. For the study at large: Per sample, productive templates averaged almost 260,000 and productive rearrangements averaged 94,082. Study-wide findings and caveats: Upon ibrutinib response clonality rose, and upon progression it fell back toward baseline.

The CDR3 is made up of 12 amino acids. The V end lost 2 bases, the J end lost 6 bases, and 8 bases lay between the germline ends. Germline values: CDR1 KGHSH, CDR2 LQKENI. Using immunoSEQ multiplex PCR, the repertoire was profiled, and TCRdb retains in-frame clones only, with some absent. The sample records around 70,000 clones, more than 70% being singletons. Comment on this clone: What it binds is not known.

The sequence derives from a human donor with chronic lymphocytic leukemia. Sequencing was performed on PBMCs, taken at disease progression, from a patient treated with ibrutinib. The chain links TRBV18 to TRBJ2-7; D might be TRBD2 (5 bases). CDR3 sequence: CASSPTGFEQYF. CDR3 nucleotides: TGTGCCAGCTCACCAACGGGGTTCGAGCAGTACTTC.